This TCR beta chain was observed in a study of graft-versus-host responses after intestinal transplantation. Study results and caveats: Recipient bone marrow held GvH clones, some seen earlier in ileum or blood.

A remark on this clone: What it binds is unknown. Other DNA sequences of this sample code for an identical CDR3.

The CDR3 is 13 residues long. V was clipped by 0 bases and J by 0 bases, with 2 bases between them. The germline V gene has CDR1 SGHTA and CDR2 FQGNSA. Profiling relied on immunoSEQ multiplex PCR, and the TCRdb table lists in-frame clones only, not all of them. This table has about 150,000 clones, 80% to 95% appearing once. V usage is TRBV7-2 and J usage is TRBJ1-2; D remains unclear. The receptor comes from a human donor who received an intestinal transplant. The material sequenced was unstimulated CD4+ T cells sorted from spleen or lymph node cells, taken before intestinal transplant. The CDR3 sequence is CASSLATNYGYTF. The CDR3 DNA reads TGTGCCAGCAGCTTAGCCACTAACTATGGCTACACCTTC.